This paragraph reports one T cell receptor (beta chain). In the source study's methods: By means of reference gene primer amplification, nucleated cell counts were estimated. TCRdb keeps only in-frame clones here, not all; method: immunoSEQ multiplex PCR. V, J and clone size were drawn from that table, and D and trimming were deduced from the DNA. The sample contains roughly 150,000 clones, around 87% of which appear only once. The sample belongs to a study of blood T cell repertoires in COVID-19. Per germline, CDR1 MGHRA and CDR2 YSYEKL. The CDR3 runs to 14 residues. The V end was cut by 1 base, the J end by 7 bases, with 8 bases between.

The specimen sequenced was peripheral blood. The gene calls are TRBV4-1 and TRBJ1-6; no firm D call. This TCR was sampled from a man older than 75 with acute or convalescent COVID-19. CDR3 bases: TGCGCCAGCAGCCAAGGCAACAGCAATTCACCCCTCCACTTT. This sequence encodes CASSQGNSNSPLHF.